This T cell receptor (beta chain) was found in a study of blood T cell repertoires in COVID-19. Study context: Collection of acute and convalescent COVID-19 samples took place in the United States, Italy and Spain. Nucleic acid was either cDNA or gDNA, and it came from T cells, B-cell-depleted T cells, or PBMCs.

Under the authors' procedure: Scientists estimated how many nucleated cells there were by amplifying reference gene primers. The repertoire was sequenced with immunoSEQ multiplex PCR; TCRdb's copy has only in-frame clones and lacks some. For V, J and clone size, that table is used; D and trimming come from the DNA. Of around 220,000 clones listed, roughly 80% are singletons. The germline CDR1 and CDR2 sequences are WNHNN and SYGVQD (reference sequence). V shed 6 bases and J shed 2 bases, with 16 bases lying between them. CDR3 length: 15 amino acids. The sequence was obtained from a woman older than 75 with acute or convalescent COVID-19. The sample consisted of peripheral blood. V is TRBV10-1 and J is TRBJ2-5; D possibly corresponds to TRBD1 (6 bases). CDR3 nucleotide sequence: TGCGCCAGCAGCAATTCGGCTACAGGGCAAGAGACCCAGTACTTC. Residues: CASSNSATGQETQYF.